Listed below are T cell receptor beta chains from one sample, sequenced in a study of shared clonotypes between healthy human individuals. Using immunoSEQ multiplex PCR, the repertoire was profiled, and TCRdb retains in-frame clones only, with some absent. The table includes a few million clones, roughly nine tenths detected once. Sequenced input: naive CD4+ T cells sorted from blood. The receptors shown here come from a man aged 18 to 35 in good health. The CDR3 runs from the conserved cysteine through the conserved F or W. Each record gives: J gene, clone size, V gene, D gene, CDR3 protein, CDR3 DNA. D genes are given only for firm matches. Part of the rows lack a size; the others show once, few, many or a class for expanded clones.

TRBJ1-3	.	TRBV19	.	CASTLLGSSSGNTIYF	TGTGCCAGTACCCTCTTGGGGTCCTCCTCTGGAAACACCATATATTTT
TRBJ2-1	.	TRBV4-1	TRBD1	CASSPGQGASYNEQFF	TGCGCCAGCAGCCCGGGACAGGGGGCCTCCTACAATGAGCAGTTCTTC
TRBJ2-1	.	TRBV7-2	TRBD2	CASSLAPGLAGGSTRNEQFF	TGTGCCAGCAGCTTAGCTCCGGGACTAGCGGGGGGCTCAACTCGTAATGAGCAGTTCTTC
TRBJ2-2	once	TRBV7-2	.	CASSAFTGTNTGELFF	TGTGCCAGCAGCGCTTTTACGGGGACGAACACCGGGGAGCTGTTTTTT
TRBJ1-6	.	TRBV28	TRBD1	CASSADREGPYNSPLHF	TGTGCCAGCAGTGCAGACAGGGAGGGCCCCTATAATTCACCCCTCCACTTT
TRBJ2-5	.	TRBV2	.	CASNPAGGLSQETQYF	TGTGCCAGCAACCCCGCGGGCGGGTTGAGTCAAGAGACCCAGTACTTC
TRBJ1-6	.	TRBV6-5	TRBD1	CAARDRDSPLHF	TGTGCCGCTAGGGACAGGGATTCACCCCTCCACTTT
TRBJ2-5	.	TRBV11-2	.	CASSPRLSAGQETQYF	TGTGCCAGCAGCCCCCGGTTAAGCGCGGGGCAAGAGACCCAGTACTTC
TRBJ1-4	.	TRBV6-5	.	CASSREGEKLFF	TGTGCCAGCAGCAGGGAAGGGGAAAAACTGTTTTTT
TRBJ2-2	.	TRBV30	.	CAWPGESGELFF	TGTGCCTGGCCGGGGGAGTCCGGGGAGCTGTTTTTT
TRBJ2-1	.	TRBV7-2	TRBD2	CASSIRTGRVDEQFF	TGTGCCAGCAGCATAAGGACTGGGAGGGTGGATGAGCAGTTCTTC
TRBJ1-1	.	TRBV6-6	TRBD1	CAGGQGNTEAFF	TGTGCCGGGGGACAGGGGAACACTGAAGCTTTCTTT
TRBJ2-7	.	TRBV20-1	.	CSALDDLDLFW	TGCAGTGCCCTAGACGATCTCGACTTGTTTTGG
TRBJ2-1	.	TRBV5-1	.	CASSVEGVSYNEQFF	TGCGCCAGCAGCGTTGAGGGAGTATCCTACAATGAGCAGTTCTTC
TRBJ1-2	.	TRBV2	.	CASSENRDYGYTF	TGTGCCAGCAGTGAAAACAGAGACTATGGCTACACCTTC
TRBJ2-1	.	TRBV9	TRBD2	CASSPRVDGGINEQFF	TGTGCCAGCAGCCCCCGAGTGGACGGGGGGATCAATGAGCAGTTCTTC
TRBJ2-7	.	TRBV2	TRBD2	CASSLTSVREQYF	TGTGCCAGCAGCTTGACTAGCGTAAGGGAGCAGTACTTC
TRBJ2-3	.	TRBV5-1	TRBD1	CASSHPGQRTDTQYF	TGCGCCAGCAGCCATCCGGGACAGCGCACAGATACGCAGTATTTT
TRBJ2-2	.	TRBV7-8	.	CASSSGGLQKGRRTGELFF	TGTGCCAGCAGCTCCGGCGGGCTCCAAAAGGGGAGACGAACCGGGGAGCTGTTTTTT
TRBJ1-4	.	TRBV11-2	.	CASSWSTGPDEKLFF	TGTGCCAGCAGCTGGTCTACAGGTCCCGATGAAAAACTGTTTTTT
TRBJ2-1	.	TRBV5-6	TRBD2	CASSFFTGRNEQFF	TGTGCCAGCAGCTTTTTTACCGGGAGGAATGAGCAGTTCTTC
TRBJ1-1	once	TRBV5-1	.	CASSLEAGRNTEAFF	TGCGCCAGCAGCTTAGAAGCAGGCCGGAACACTGAAGCTTTCTTT
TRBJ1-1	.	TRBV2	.	CASSGERGLMNTEAFF	TGTGCCAGCAGTGGGGAAAGGGGCTTAATGAACACTGAAGCTTTCTTT
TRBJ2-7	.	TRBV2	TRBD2	CALGRGVPYEQYF	TGTGCTCTTGGGCGGGGGGTACCCTACGAGCAGTACTTC
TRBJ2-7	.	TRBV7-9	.	CASSLGGPYEQYF	TGTGCCAGCAGCTTGGGCGGACCCTACGAGCAGTACTTC
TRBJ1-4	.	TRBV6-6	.	CATTHRAPTNEKLFF	TGTGCCACCACGCACAGGGCACCCACTAATGAAAAACTGTTTTTT
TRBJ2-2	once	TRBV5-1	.	CASSLEGGRTGELFF	TGCGCCAGCAGCTTGGAGGGGGGCCGGACCGGGGAGCTGTTTTTT
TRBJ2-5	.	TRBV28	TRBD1	CASSTTGETQYF	TGTGCCAGCAGTACGACAGGGGAGACCCAGTACTTC
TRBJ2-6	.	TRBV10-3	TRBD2	CAISQVAGGASGANVLTF	TGTGCCATCAGTCAGGTAGCGGGGGGCGCCTCTGGGGCCAACGTCCTGACTTTC
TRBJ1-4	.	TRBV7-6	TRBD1	CASSLAGQGEKLFF	TGTGCCAGCAGCTTAGCAGGACAGGGGGAAAAACTGTTTTTT
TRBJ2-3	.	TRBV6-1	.	CASSEAARGRDTQYF	TGTGCCAGCAGTGAAGCGGCCCGGGGACGAGATACGCAGTATTTT
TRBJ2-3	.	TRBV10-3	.	CAIRTGVTDTQYF	TGTGCCATCAGGACGGGAGTAACAGATACGCAGTATTTT
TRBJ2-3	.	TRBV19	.	CASSINFPGDTQYF	TGTGCCAGTAGTATTAATTTCCCGGGGGATACGCAGTATTTT
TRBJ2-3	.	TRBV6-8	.	CASSLAEYGTDTQYF	TGTGCCAGCAGTTTAGCGGAATATGGTACAGATACGCAGTATTTT
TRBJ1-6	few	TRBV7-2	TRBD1	CASSALPGQGISPLHF	TGTGCCAGCAGCGCCCTACCGGGACAGGGGATTTCACCCCTCCACTTT
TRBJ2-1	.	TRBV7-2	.	CASSLGGKSSYNEQFF	TGTGCCAGCAGCTTGGGCGGGAAGAGCTCCTACAATGAGCAGTTCTTC
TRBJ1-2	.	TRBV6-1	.	CASSLLRGGYGYTF	TGTGCCAGCAGCCTACTACGGGGCGGGTATGGCTACACCTTC
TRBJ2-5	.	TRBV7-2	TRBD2	CASSFGNSGVETQYF	TGTGCCAGCAGCTTTGGGAATAGCGGGGTTGAGACCCAGTACTTC
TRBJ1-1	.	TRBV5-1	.	CASSGTMNTEAFF	TGCGCCAGCAGCGGAACCATGAACACTGAAGCTTTCTTT